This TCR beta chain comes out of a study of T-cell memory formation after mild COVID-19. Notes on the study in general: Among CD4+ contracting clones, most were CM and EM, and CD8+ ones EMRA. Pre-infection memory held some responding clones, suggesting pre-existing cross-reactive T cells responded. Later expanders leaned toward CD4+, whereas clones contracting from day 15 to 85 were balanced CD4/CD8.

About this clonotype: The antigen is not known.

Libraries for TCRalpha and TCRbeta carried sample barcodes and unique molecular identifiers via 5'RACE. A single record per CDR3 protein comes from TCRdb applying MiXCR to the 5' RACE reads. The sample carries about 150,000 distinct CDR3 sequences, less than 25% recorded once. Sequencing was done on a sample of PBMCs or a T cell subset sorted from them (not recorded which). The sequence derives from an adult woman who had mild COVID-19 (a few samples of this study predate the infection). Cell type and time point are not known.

CDR3 DNA sequence: TGCGCCAGCAGCCAAGAGGCGGGCAGGGACTATGGCTACACCTTC. It translates to CASSQEAGRDYGYTF. This rearrangement joins TRBV4-3 to TRBJ1-2, with D possibly TRBD1 on 5 matching bases. CDR3 length: 15 amino acids. The germline CDR1 and CDR2 sequences are LGHNA and YSLEER. Trimming cost V 0 bases and J 3 bases, with 11 bases left between them.